A selection of T cell receptor beta chains follows, all from one sample in a study of PD-1 blockade in classical Hodgkin lymphoma. This table comes from immunoSEQ multiplex PCR, and its TCRdb copy is limited to in-frame clones, with some not included. The table has roughly 7,200 clones, around four fifths seen once; the top ten hold around 4%. This material consisted of CD4+ T cells from blood, taken at baseline. These receptors all come from a human donor with classical Hodgkin lymphoma. The CDR3 runs from the conserved cysteine through the conserved F or W. The D gene is left open where the match is weak.

TGTGCTAGCAGCTTGTACTGGGGCAATGAGCAGTTCTTC	CASSLYWGNEQFF	TRBV7-7	TRBJ2-1	NA
TGTGCCAGCAGCTTATTAGATACGCAGTATTTT	CASSLLDTQYF	TRBV5-6	TRBJ2-3	NA
TGCGCCAGCAGCCAAGCTCAGACAGGGAGCTCCTATAATTCACCCCTCCACTTT	CASSQAQTGSSYNSPLHF	TRBV4-1	TRBJ1-6	TRBD1
TGTGCCAGCAGCCTAACGGGTCAGGGGAGTAGTAGGGACATTCAGTACTTC	CASSLTGQGSSRDIQYF	TRBV7-8	TRBJ2-4	NA
TGTGCCAGCAGCTCCCCAAGACAGGGAGACGGCTACACCTTC	CASSSPRQGDGYTF	TRBV7-8	TRBJ1-2	TRBD1
TGTGCCAGCAGTTACCGGGACAGGGGGCTGGAGACCCAGTACTTC	CASSYRDRGLETQYF	TRBV27	TRBJ2-5	TRBD1
TGCGCCAGCAGCCAAGATTCATTAGCGAACGGGGAGCTGTTTTTT	CASSQDSLANGELFF	TRBV4-3	TRBJ2-2	NA
TGTGCCAGCAGCCCCCCCGGAGACAACTATGGCTACACCTTC	CASSPPGDNYGYTF	TRBV28	TRBJ1-2	NA
TGTGCCAGCAGTATCCGGGAGAACTATGGCTACACCTTC	CASSIRENYGYTF	TRBV6-1	TRBJ1-2	NA
TGCGCCAGCAGCCAGAAACTAGCGGGAGGGCCGTATGAGCAGTTCTTC	CASSQKLAGGPYEQFF	TRBV4-1	TRBJ2-1	TRBD2
TGTGCCAGCATGGACCCCGGGACAACCTCCTACGAGCAGTACTTC	CASMDPGTTSYEQYF	TRBV2	TRBJ2-7	NA
TGTGCCAGCAGCTCCCCGACAGGGACGACTACAGGGGAGCAGTTCTTC	CASSSPTGTTTGEQFF	TRBV14	TRBJ2-1	TRBD1